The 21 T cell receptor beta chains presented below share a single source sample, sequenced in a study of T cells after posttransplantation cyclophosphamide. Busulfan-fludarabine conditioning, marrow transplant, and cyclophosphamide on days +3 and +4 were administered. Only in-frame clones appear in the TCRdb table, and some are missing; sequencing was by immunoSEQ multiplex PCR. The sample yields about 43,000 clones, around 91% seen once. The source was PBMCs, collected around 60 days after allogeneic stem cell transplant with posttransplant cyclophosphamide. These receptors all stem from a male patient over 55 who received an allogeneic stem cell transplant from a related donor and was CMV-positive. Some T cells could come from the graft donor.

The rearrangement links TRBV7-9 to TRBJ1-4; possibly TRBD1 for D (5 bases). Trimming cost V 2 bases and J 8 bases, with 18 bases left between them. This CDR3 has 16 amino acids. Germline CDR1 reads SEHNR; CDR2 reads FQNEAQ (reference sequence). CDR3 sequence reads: CASSLWAETEFEKLFF. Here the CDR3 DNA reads TGTGCCAGCAGCTTATGGGCAGAGACAGAGTTCGAAAAACTGTTTTTT.

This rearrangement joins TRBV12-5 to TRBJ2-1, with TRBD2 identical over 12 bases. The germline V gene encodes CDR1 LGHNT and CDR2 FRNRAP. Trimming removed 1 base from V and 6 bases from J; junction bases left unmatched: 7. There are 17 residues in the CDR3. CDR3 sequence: CASGLDSLAGGPNEQFF. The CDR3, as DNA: TGTGCTAGTGGTTTGGACTCACTAGCGGGGGGCCCCAATGAGCAGTTCTTC.

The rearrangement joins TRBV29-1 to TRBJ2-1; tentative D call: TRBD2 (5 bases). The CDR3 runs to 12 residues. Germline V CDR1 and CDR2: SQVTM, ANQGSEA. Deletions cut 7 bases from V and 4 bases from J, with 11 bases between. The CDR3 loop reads CSADSSYNEQFF. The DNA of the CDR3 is TGCAGCGCGGACTCGTCATACAATGAGCAGTTCTTC.

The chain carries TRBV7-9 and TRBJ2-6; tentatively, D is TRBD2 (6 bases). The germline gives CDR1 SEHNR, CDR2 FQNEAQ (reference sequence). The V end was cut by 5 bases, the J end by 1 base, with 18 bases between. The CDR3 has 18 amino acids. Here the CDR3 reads CASSRTTGVLSGANVLTF. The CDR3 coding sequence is TGTGCCAGCAGCCGTACGACGGGGGTCTTGTCTGGGGCCAACGTCCTGACTTTC.

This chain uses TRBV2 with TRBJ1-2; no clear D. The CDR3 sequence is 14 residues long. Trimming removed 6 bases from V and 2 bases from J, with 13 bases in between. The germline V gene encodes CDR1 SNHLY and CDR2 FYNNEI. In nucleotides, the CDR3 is TGTGCCAGCAGGAAGAGCTCCCAAAACTATGGCTACACCTTC. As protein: CASRKSSQNYGYTF. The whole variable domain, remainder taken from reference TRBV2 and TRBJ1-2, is EPEVTQTPSHQVTQMGQEVILRCVPISNHLYFYWYRQILGQKVEFLVSFYNNEISEKSEIFDDQFSVERPDGSNFTLKIRSTKLEDSAMYFCASRKSSQNYGYTFGSGTRLTVV.

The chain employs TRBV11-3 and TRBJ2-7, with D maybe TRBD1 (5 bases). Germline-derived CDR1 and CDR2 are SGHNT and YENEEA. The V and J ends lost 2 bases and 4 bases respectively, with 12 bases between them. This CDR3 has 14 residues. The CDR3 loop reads CASSLRQGGYEQYF. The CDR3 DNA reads TGTGCCAGCAGCTTAAGGCAGGGTGGTTACGAGCAGTACTTC.

CDR3 nucleotide sequence: TGCGCCAGCAGCTTGGGACTAGCGGGCACAGATACGCAGTATTTT. This sequence encodes CASSLGLAGTDTQYF. The chain carries TRBV5-1 and TRBJ2-3, with TRBD2 matching 9 bases. V was clipped by 0 bases and J by 1 base; unmatched bases: 0. Germline V CDR1 and CDR2: SGHRS, YFSETQ. This CDR3 region has 15 residues.

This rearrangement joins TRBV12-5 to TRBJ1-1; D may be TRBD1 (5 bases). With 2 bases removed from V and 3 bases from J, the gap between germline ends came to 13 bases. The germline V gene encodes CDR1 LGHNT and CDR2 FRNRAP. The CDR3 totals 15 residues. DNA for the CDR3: TGTGCTAGTGGTTTGCCTACGACAGTCGACACTGAAGCTTTCTTT. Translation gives CASGLPTTVDTEAFF.

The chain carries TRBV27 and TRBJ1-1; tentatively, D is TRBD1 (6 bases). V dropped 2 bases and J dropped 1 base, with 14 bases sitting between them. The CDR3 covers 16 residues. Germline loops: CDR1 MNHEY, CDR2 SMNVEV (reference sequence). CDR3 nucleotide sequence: TGTGCCAGCAGTTTACGGGGACACCTGGAGAACACTGAAGCTTTCTTT. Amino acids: CASSLRGHLENTEAFF.

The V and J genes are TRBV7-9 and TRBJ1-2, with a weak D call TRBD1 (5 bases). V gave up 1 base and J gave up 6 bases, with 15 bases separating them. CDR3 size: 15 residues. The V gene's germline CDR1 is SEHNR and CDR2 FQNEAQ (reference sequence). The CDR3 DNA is TGTGCCAGCAGCTTAGGGGTTGTCAGGGTTGATGGCTACACCTTC. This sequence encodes CASSLGVVRVDGYTF.

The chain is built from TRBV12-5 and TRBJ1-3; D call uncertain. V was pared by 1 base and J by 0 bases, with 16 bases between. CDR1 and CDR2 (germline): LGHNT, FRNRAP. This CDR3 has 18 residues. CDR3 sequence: CASGLAAVREGSGNTIYF. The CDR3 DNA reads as TGTGCTAGTGGTTTGGCCGCCGTCCGCGAGGGCTCTGGAAACACCATATATTTT.

CDR3 amino acids: CASSTGTGGRGYTF. CDR3 DNA: TGTGCCAGTAGTACCGGGACAGGGGGACGTGGCTACACCTTC. V gene TRBV19 combines with J gene TRBJ1-2; 11 bases match TRBD1. The CDR3 runs to 14 residues. Germline values: CDR1 LNHDA, CDR2 SQIVND (reference sequence). With 4 bases clipped from V and 7 bases from J, the junction kept 5 bases outside the gene matches.

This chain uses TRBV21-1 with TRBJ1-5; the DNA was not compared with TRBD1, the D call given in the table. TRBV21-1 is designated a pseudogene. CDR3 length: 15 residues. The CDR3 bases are TGTGCCAGCAGCAACAGGGGGCAGGCAGCTCAGCCCCAGCATTTT. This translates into CASSNRGQAAQPQHF.

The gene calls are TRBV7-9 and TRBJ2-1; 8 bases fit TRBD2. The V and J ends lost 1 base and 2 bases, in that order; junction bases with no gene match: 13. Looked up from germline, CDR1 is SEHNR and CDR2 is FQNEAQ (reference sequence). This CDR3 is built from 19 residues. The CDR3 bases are TGTGCCAGCAGCTTAGGAACTAGCGGTTTGATTAGGGCCTACAATGAGCAGTTCTTC. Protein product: CASSLGTSGLIRAYNEQFF.

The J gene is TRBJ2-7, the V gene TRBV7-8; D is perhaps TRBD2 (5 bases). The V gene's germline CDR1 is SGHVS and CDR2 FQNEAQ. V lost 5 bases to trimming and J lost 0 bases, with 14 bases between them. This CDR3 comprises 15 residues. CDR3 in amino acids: CASSQRAPSSYEQYF. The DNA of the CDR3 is TGTGCCAGCAGCCAGAGGGCCCCAAGCTCCTACGAGCAGTACTTC.

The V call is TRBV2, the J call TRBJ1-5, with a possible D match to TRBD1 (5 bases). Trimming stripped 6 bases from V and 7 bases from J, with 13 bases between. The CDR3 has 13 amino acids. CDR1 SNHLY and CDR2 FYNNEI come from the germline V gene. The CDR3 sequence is CASRRGMGQPQHF. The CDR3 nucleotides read TGTGCCAGCAGGCGGGGGATGGGGCAGCCCCAGCATTTT. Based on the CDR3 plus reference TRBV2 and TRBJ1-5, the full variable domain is EPEVTQTPSHQVTQMGQEVILRCVPISNHLYFYWYRQILGQKVEFLVSFYNNEISEKSEIFDDQFSVERPDGSNFTLKIRSTKLEDSAMYFCASRRGMGQPQHFGDGTRLSIL.

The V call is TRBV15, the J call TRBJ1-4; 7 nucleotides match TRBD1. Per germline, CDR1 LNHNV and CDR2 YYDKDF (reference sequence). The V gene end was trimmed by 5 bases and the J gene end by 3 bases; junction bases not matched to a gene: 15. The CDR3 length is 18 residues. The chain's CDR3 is CATSGRQGPPSPNEKLFF. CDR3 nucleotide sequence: TGTGCCACCAGCGGACGACAGGGACCCCCTTCGCCTAATGAAAAACTGTTTTTT.

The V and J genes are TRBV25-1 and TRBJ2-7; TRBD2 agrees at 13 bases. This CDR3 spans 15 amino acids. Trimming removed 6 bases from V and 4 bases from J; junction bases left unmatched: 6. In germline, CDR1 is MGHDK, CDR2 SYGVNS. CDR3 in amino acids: CASRYGTSGVYEQYF. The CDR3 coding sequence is TGTGCCAGCAGATATGGGACTAGCGGGGTTTACGAGCAGTACTTC.

CDR3 sequence: CASSPYPLAPGLDTEAFF. CDR3 sequence (DNA): TGCGCCAGCAGCCCATACCCCCTAGCGCCAGGGCTCGACACTGAAGCTTTCTTT. This chain uses TRBV4-1 with TRBJ1-1, with a tentative D call TRBD1 (5 bases). Germline CDR1 and CDR2: MGHRA and YSYEKL. This CDR3 has 18 amino acids. Deletions cut 4 bases from V and 3 bases from J, with 24 bases between.

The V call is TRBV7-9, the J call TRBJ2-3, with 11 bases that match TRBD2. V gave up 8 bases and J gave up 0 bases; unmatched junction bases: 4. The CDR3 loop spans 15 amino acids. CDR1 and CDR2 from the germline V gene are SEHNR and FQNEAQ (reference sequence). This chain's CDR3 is CASVRTSGSTDTQYF. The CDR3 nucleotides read TGTGCCAGCGTACGGACTAGCGGGAGCACAGATACGCAGTATTTT.

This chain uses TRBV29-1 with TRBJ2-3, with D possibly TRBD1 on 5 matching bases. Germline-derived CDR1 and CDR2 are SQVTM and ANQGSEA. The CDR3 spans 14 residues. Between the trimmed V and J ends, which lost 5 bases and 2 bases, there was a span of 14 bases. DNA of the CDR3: TGCAGCGTTCTACAGGTTGGGGACACAGATACGCAGTATTTT. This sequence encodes CSVLQVGDTDTQYF.